This passage covers 14 T cell receptor beta chains from one sample sequenced in a study of shared clonotypes between healthy human individuals. TCRdb's copy holds only in-frame clones and misses some; the assay was immunoSEQ multiplex PCR. The data show about 2.4 million clones, over 85% seen once. The specimen sequenced was naive CD4+ T cells from PBMCs. Subset denoted: CD45RA+ positively selected. The receptors shown here come from a man younger than 30 in good health. Some clones in this sample may be carry-over from other donors' samples.

The chain recombines TRBV29-1 with TRBJ2-5; tentatively, D is TRBD2 (5 bases). Germline CDR1 and CDR2: SQVTM and ANQGSEA. V lost 6 bases and J 0 bases, leaving 14 bases between the germline ends. CDR3 length equals 14 residues. The CDR3 here is CSVAGAGDQETQYF. The CDR3 nucleotides are TGCAGCGTCGCGGGTGCCGGGGACCAAGAGACCCAGTACTTC.

The gene calls are TRBV13 and TRBJ2-5; unclear D gene. From germline, CDR1 is PRHDT and CDR2 FYEKMQ (reference sequence). This CDR3 contains 16 residues. Trimming left V 4 bases short and J 3 bases short, with 18 bases between. CDR3 bases: TGTGCCAGCAGCTCCCCCCCCGCCCAAGCCGAAGAGACCCAGTACTTC. Its translation is CASSSPPAQAEETQYF.

The chain employs TRBV7-3 and TRBJ2-1, with D maybe TRBD2 (5 bases). Trimming removed 2 bases from V and 9 bases from J, with 5 bases in between. Germline V lookup: CDR1 SGHTA, CDR2 FQGTGA. The CDR3 runs to 11 residues. In DNA, the CDR3 is TGTGCCAGCAGCTTACGGGGTGAGCAGTTCTTC. This encodes CASSLRGEQFF.

V is TRBV5-4 and J is TRBJ1-2, with D unclear. This CDR3 is 13 amino acids long. V was pared by 4 bases and J by 2 bases, with 9 bases between. Per germline, CDR1 SGHNT and CDR2 YYREEE (reference sequence). CDR3 DNA sequence: TGTGCCAGCAGCCCGACGGCCAACTATGGCTACACCTTC. Its protein is CASSPTANYGYTF. Full variable domain (outside the CDR3, taken from reference TRBV5-4 and TRBJ1-2): ETGVTQSPTHLIKTRGQQVTLRCSSQSGHNTVSWYQQALGQGPQFIFQYYREEENGRGNFPPRFSGLQFPNYSSELNVNALELDDSALYLCASSPTANYGYTFGSGTRLTVV.

The V and J genes are TRBV18 and TRBJ1-4; no definite D call. CDR3 length equals 12 residues. The germline V gene encodes CDR1 KGHSH and CDR2 LQKENI. The V end was cut by 4 bases, the J end by 8 bases, with 8 bases between. The chain's CDR3 is CASSLEGEKLFF. In nucleotides, the CDR3 is TGTGCCAGCTCACTTGAAGGGGAAAAACTGTTTTTT.

The V call is TRBV11-2, the J call TRBJ1-5; D is undetermined. CDR1 SGHAT and CDR2 FQNNGV come from the germline V gene. V gave up 0 bases and J gave up 7 bases, with 10 bases separating them. This CDR3 region has 14 residues. The CDR3: CASSLDAGDQPQHF. The CDR3 coding sequence is TGTGCCAGCAGCTTAGATGCAGGTGACCAGCCCCAGCATTTT.

J is TRBJ1-2 and V is TRBV6-6; TRBD1 matches 9 bases. Trimming cost V 0 bases and J 7 bases; bases outside gene matches: 6. Germline loops: CDR1 MNHNY, CDR2 SVGAGI (reference sequence). CDR3 size: 15 residues. The CDR3 region has the DNA TGTGCCAGCAGTTACTCGACTGGGACAGGGATTGGCTACACCTTC. This gives the protein CASSYSTGTGIGYTF.

A note on this clone: The sample contains more than one DNA sequence encoding this CDR3. V is TRBV5-1 and J is TRBJ2-7, with D possibly TRBD1 on 6 matching bases. Between the trimmed V and J ends, which lost 0 bases and 4 bases, there was a span of 14 bases. CDR1 and CDR2 (germline): SGHRS, YFSETQ. This CDR3 is built from 15 residues. CDR3 amino acids: CASSLAAGASYEQYF. The CDR3 bases are TGCGCCAGCAGCTTGGCCGCAGGGGCATCTTACGAGCAGTACTTC.

The chain couples TRBV28 to TRBJ1-4, with D tentatively TRBD1 (5 bases). CDR1 and CDR2 (germline): MDHEN, SYDVKM. The CDR3 runs 19 residues. The V end lost 6 bases, the J end lost 8 bases, and 31 bases lay between the germline ends. This CDR3 reads CASSLGLGQGGKTGEKLFF. The CDR3, as DNA: TGTGCCAGCAGCTTAGGTTTGGGGCAGGGAGGAAAAACTGGGGAAAAACTGTTTTTT.

Comment on this clone: At the DNA level, this CDR3 is encoded by other sequences in the same sample as well. This rearrangement joins TRBV28 to TRBJ2-7, with D unresolved. CDR3 length equals 11 residues. With 8 bases removed from V and 4 bases from J, the gap between germline ends came to 9 bases. CDR1 is MDHEN, CDR2 SYDVKM, per germline. The CDR3: CASRHKYEQYF. The CDR3 coding sequence is TGTGCCAGCCGTCATAAGTACGAGCAGTACTTC.

This clone appeared once. V and J are TRBV4-1 and TRBJ2-2, with TRBD1 matching over 9 bases. The CDR3 runs 16 residues. The V and J ends lost 4 bases and 3 bases, in that order; junction bases with no gene match: 6. Germline V gene lookup returns CDR1 MGHRA and CDR2 YSYEKL. This CDR3 reads CASSPKGTGHTGELFF. Here the CDR3 DNA reads TGCGCCAGCAGCCCGAAGGGGACAGGGCACACCGGGGAGCTGTTTTTT.

V usage is TRBV11-3 and J usage is TRBJ2-2; no clear D gene. The CDR3 runs to 15 residues. The germline gives CDR1 SGHNT, CDR2 YENEEA. The germline V and J ends were trimmed by 5 bases and 4 bases, with 14 bases remaining between them. CDR3 sequence: CASSPRGRVTGELFF. The CDR3, as DNA: TGTGCCAGCAGCCCCCGTGGTAGGGTCACCGGGGAGCTGTTTTTT.

The rearrangement joins TRBV11-2 to TRBJ1-3; no clear D gene. The CDR3 loop spans 15 amino acids. V gave up 2 bases and J gave up 0 bases, with 8 bases separating them. The germline V gene encodes CDR1 SGHAT and CDR2 FQNNGV. Here the CDR3 reads CASSLFLISGNTIYF. The DNA of the CDR3 is TGTGCCAGCAGCTTATTTCTGATCTCTGGAAACACCATATATTTT.

The chain employs TRBV15 and TRBJ1-4, with 7 nucleotides matching TRBD1. The ends lost 3 bases at V and 4 bases at J; junction bases unmatched: 5. CDR1 and CDR2 (germline): LNHNV, YYDKDF (reference sequence). The CDR3 runs 15 residues. The chain's CDR3 is CATSRQGGFNEKLFF. CDR3 nucleotides: TGTGCCACCAGCAGGCAGGGGGGATTTAATGAAAAACTGTTTTTT.